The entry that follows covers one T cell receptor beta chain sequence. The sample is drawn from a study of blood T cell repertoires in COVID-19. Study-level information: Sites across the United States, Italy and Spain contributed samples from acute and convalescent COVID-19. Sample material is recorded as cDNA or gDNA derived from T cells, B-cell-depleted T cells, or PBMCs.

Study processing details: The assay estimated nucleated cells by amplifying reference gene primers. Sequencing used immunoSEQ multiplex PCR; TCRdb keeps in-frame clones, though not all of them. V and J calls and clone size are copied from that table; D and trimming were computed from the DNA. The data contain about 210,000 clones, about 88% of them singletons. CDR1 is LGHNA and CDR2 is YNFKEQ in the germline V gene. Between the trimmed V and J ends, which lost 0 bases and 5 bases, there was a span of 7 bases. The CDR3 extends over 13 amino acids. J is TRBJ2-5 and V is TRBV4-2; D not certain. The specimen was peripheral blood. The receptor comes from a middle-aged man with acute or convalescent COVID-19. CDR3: CASSQENAETQYF. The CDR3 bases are TGTGCCAGCAGCCAAGAGAACGCGGAGACCCAGTACTTC.